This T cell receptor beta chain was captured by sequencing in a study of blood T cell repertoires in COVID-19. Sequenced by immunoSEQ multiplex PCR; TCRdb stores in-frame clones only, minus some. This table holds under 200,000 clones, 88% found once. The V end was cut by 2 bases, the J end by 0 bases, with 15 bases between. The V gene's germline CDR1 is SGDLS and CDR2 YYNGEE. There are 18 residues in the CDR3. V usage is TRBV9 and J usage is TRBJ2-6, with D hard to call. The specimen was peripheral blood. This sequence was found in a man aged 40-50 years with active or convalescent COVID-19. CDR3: CASSVRTEANSGANVLTF. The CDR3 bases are TGTGCCAGCAGCGTGAGAACAGAAGCAAACTCTGGGGCCAACGTCCTGACTTTC.